Listed below are T cell receptor beta chains from one sample, sequenced in a study of spatial heterogeneity in lung cancer. TCRdb itself ran the 5' RACE reads through MiXCR, one entry per CDR3 protein. The sample contains about 5,300 distinct CDR3 sequences, less than 9.5% of which appear only once. Here the sequenced sample was lung tumor tissue, taken at surgery. These receptors were collected from a male donor with early-stage non-small cell lung cancer. Both conserved end residues are part of each CDR3. D genes are given only for firm matches. Expanded clones are given a class, and other clones once, few, many or no size at all.

clone size | J gene | D gene | V gene | CDR3 protein | CDR3 DNA
few | TRBJ2-1 | TRBD2 | TRBV6-5 | CASLAGGNEQFF | TGTGCCAGCCTAGCGGGAGGCAATGAGCAGTTCTTC
many | TRBJ2-3 | . | TRBV11-1 | CASSPITTGLTQYF | TGTGCCAGCAGCCCGATAACGACAGGATTAACGCAGTATTTT
few | TRBJ1-6 | . | TRBV7-2 | CASSLAPTGPPLHF | TGTGCCAGCAGCTTAGCCCCCACCGGTCCACCCCTCCACTTT
few | TRBJ2-7 | TRBD2 | TRBV20-1 | CSAWSGRSYEQYF | TGCAGTGCTTGGAGCGGGAGGTCCTACGAGCAGTACTTC
many | TRBJ2-7 | . | TRBV20-1 | CSARATPNSGRTSSLYEQYF | TGCAGTGCTAGAGCAACCCCGAACTCCGGAAGAACTAGCTCACTCTACGAGCAGTACTTC
few | TRBJ2-1 | TRBD1 | TRBV5-4 | CASSKGTADNEQFF | TGTGCCAGCAGCAAAGGGACAGCTGACAATGAGCAGTTCTTC
. | TRBJ2-2 | TRBD2 | TRBV28 | CAGRRAGVRRGTGELFF | TGTGCCGGCCGGAGGGCGGGAGTGAGGCGTGGGACCGGGGAGCTGTTTTTT
few | TRBJ2-6 | . | TRBV24-1 | CATASRAGANVLTF | TGTGCCACCGCCTCGCGTGCTGGGGCCAACGTCCTGACTTTC
. | TRBJ1-1 | TRBD1 | TRBV20-1 | CSARRSISGGGNTEAFF | TGCAGTGCTAGACGTAGCATATCAGGGGGCGGTAACACTGAAGCTTTCTTT
many | TRBJ2-1 | TRBD2 | TRBV29-1 | CSVEGRAGPQEQFF | TGCAGCGTTGAAGGGAGAGCGGGACCTCAGGAGCAGTTCTTC
. | TRBJ1-6 | . | TRBV5-1 | CASSREGFSPLHF | TGCGCCAGCAGCCGGGAGGGGTTTTCACCCCTCCACTTT
few | TRBJ2-7 | . | TRBV2 | CASSRGPEQYF | TGTGCCAGCAGTCGAGGACCCGAGCAGTACTTC
medium-sized | TRBJ2-5 | TRBD2 | TRBV2 | CASRLAGVTQYF | TGTGCCAGCCGACTAGCGGGAGTTACCCAGTACTTC
. | TRBJ1-6 | . | TRBV4-1 | CASSQEKLTDNSPLHF | TGCGCCAGCAGCCAAGAAAAACTGACTGATAATTCACCCCTCCACTTT
many | TRBJ2-1 | . | TRBV10-3 | CAISLAGKRNEQFF | TGTGCCATCAGTCTAGCCGGGAAACGGAATGAGCAGTTCTTC
medium-sized | TRBJ2-2 | TRBD1 | TRBV6-1 | CASSPGGNTGELFF | TGTGCCAGCAGTCCAGGGGGCAACACCGGGGAGCTGTTTTTT
. | TRBJ2-5 | . | TRBV7-9 | CASSSRGSQETQYF | TGTGCCAGCAGCTCCCGGGGGTCCCAAGAGACCCAGTACTTC
few | TRBJ2-5 | . | TRBV20-1 | CSATSSETQYF | TGCAGTGCTACGTCTAGCGAGACCCAGTACTTC
. | TRBJ1-1 | . | TRBV11-2 | CASSPRDSTEAFF | TGTGCCAGCAGCCCTCGGGACTCCACTGAAGCTTTCTTT
many | TRBJ2-3 | TRBD2 | TRBV12-3/TRBV12-4 | CASSFRAGATDTQYF | TGTGCCAGCAGTTTCAGGGCGGGAGCTACAGATACGCAGTATTTT
many | TRBJ2-5 | . | TRBV6-1 | CASSAGVVETQYF | TGTGCCAGCAGTGCAGGGGTGGTGGAGACCCAGTACTTC
many | TRBJ2-7 | . | TRBV7-3 | CASNFPNGSRGYEQYF | TGTGCCAGCAACTTCCCTAACGGGTCCCGGGGCTACGAGCAGTACTTC
medium-sized | TRBJ2-1 | TRBD2 | TRBV7-9 | CASSLALGLGYNEQFF | TGTGCCAGCAGCTTAGCGCTGGGACTAGGCTACAATGAGCAGTTCTTC
. | TRBJ2-7 | . | TRBV6-2/TRBV6-3 | CASSYPGRGSYEQYF | TGTGCCAGCAGTTACCCCGGACGCGGGTCCTACGAGCAGTACTTC
many | TRBJ1-6 | . | TRBV9 | CASSTTESSYNSPLHF | TGTGCCAGCAGTACGACCGAGAGCTCCTATAATTCACCCCTCCACTTT
many | TRBJ1-1 | . | TRBV7-2 | CASSFMNTEAFF | TGTGCCAGCAGCTTTATGAACACTGAAGCTTTCTTT
many | TRBJ1-3 | TRBD1 | TRBV9 | CASSAGTGSGNTIYF | TGTGCCAGCAGCGCCGGGACAGGGTCTGGAAACACCATATATTTT
many | TRBJ2-3 | TRBD1 | TRBV19 | CASRQVAGQDTDTQYF | TGTGCCAGTAGGCAAGTGGCGGGACAGGACACAGATACGCAGTATTTT
medium-sized | TRBJ1-1 | TRBD1 | TRBV18 | CASSRDSFLEAFF | TGTGCCAGCTCACGGGACAGTTTCTTGGAAGCTTTCTTT
. | TRBJ1-6 | TRBD1 | TRBV20-1 | CSARDDRGKYNSPLHF | TGCAGTGCTAGAGATGACAGGGGGAAATATAATTCACCCCTCCACTTT
medium-sized | TRBJ2-7 | . | TRBV6-1 | CASSGGSSYEQYF | TGTGCCAGCTCTGGCGGGTCCTCCTACGAGCAGTACTTC
many | TRBJ2-7 | TRBD2 | TRBV20-1 | CSALPGLASYEQYF | TGCAGTGCTCTACCGGGACTAGCGAGCTACGAGCAGTACTTC
many | TRBJ1-5 | . | TRBV6-2/TRBV6-3 | CASTYWDNQPQHF | TGTGCCAGCACCTACTGGGATAATCAGCCCCAGCATTTT
many | TRBJ2-2 | . | TRBV7-6 | CASSSWDSTGIGELFF | TGTGCCAGCAGCTCCTGGGACTCGACCGGAATCGGGGAGCTGTTTTTT
many | TRBJ2-1 | TRBD2 | TRBV4-1 | CASSQDTSGYNEQFF | TGCGCCAGCAGCCAAGACACTAGCGGGTACAATGAGCAGTTCTTC
. | TRBJ2-1 | TRBD2 | TRBV10-3 | CAISEAGGGYNEQFF | TGTGCCATCAGTGAGGCGGGGGGAGGATACAATGAGCAGTTCTTC
medium-sized | TRBJ2-1 | . | TRBV7-2 | CASSFVPGNEQFF | TGTGCCAGCAGCTTTGTACCTGGGAATGAGCAGTTCTTC
many | TRBJ2-7 | TRBD2 | TRBV12-3/TRBV12-4 | CASAGAIAGGPHEQYF | TGTGCCAGCGCTGGGGCTATAGCGGGGGGGCCCCACGAGCAGTACTTC
few | TRBJ2-2 | TRBD2 | TRBV6-1 | CASIPVAGEVDGELFF | TGTGCCAGCATACCGGTAGCGGGAGAAGTGGACGGGGAGCTGTTTTTT
. | TRBJ1-2 | TRBD1 | TRBV6-2/TRBV6-3 | CASSSQGAGYGYTF | TGTGCCAGCAGTTCCCAGGGGGCCGGCTATGGCTACACCTTC
. | TRBJ2-1 | . | TRBV12-3/TRBV12-4 | CASTVGVVSHEQFF | TGTGCCAGCACCGTAGGGGTGGTAAGCCATGAGCAGTTCTTC
. | TRBJ2-2 | . | TRBV5-1 | CASSPPTANTGELFF | TGCGCCAGCAGCCCCCCGACAGCGAACACCGGGGAGCTGTTTTTT
many | TRBJ1-4 | . | TRBV18 | CASSGTGTPPWEKLFF | TGTGCCAGCTCCGGAACGGGGACCCCCCCCTGGGAAAAACTGTTTTTT
many | TRBJ2-1 | . | TRBV6-1 | CASSQGIGNNEQFF | TGTGCCAGCAGTCAAGGGATAGGAAACAATGAGCAGTTCTTC
many | TRBJ2-5 | TRBD2 | TRBV7-2 | CASSFVAGSAETQYF | TGTGCCAGCAGCTTTGTAGCGGGGTCGGCAGAGACCCAGTACTTC
few | TRBJ1-1 | . | TRBV7-2 | CASSSQGNTEAFF | TGTGCCAGCAGCTCACAGGGGAACACTGAAGCTTTCTTT
many | TRBJ2-7 | . | TRBV5-4 | CASTPDRSYEQYF | TGTGCCAGCACCCCAGACAGGTCCTACGAGCAGTACTTC
medium-sized | TRBJ1-5 | . | TRBV6-6 | CASSYGDSNQPQHF | TGTGCCAGCAGTTACGGGGATAGCAATCAGCCCCAGCATTTT
. | TRBJ1-6 | . | TRBV11-2 | CASSPRGGQGNSPLHF | TGTGCCAGCAGCCCGAGGGGCGGGCAGGGGAATTCACCCCTCCACTTT
many | TRBJ2-5 | TRBD2 | TRBV9 | CASSVTSDQETQYF | TGTGCCAGCAGCGTCACTAGCGACCAAGAGACCCAGTACTTC
few | TRBJ1-4 | . | TRBV5-1 | CASSTGPTNEKLFF | TGCGCCAGCAGTACAGGGCCAACTAATGAAAAACTGTTTTTT
few | TRBJ1-4 | . | TRBV28 | CASSLRGSSNEKLFF | TGTGCCAGCAGTTTACGGGGCTCGTCTAATGAAAAACTGTTTTTT
once | TRBJ2-7 | TRBD1 | TRBV20-1 | CSADLRTGPSYEQYF | TGCAGTGCTGACCTTCGGACAGGCCCCAGCTACGAGCAGTACTTC
many | TRBJ2-3 | . | TRBV7-9 | CASSLDSDTQYF | TGTGCCAGCAGCTTAGATTCGGATACGCAGTATTTT